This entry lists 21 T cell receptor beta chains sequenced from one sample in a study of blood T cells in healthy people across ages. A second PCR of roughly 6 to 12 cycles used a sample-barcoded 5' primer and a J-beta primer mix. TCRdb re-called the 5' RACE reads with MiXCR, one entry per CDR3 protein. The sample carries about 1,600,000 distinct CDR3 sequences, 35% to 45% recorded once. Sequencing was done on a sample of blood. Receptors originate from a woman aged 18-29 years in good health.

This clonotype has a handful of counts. The DNA for the CDR3 is TGTGCCAGCAGTTTCTGGGATAGGCAGCCCCAGCATTTT. Its translation is CASSFWDRQPQHF. V is TRBV12-3 or TRBV12-4 and J is TRBJ1-5; D gene unclear. Trimming left V 3 bases short and J 7 bases short, with 10 bases between. CDR3 length: 13 residues.

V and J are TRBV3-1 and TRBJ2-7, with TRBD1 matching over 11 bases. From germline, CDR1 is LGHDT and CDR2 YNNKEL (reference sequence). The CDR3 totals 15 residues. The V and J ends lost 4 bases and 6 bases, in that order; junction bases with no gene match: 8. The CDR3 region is CASSPGGQGASEQYF. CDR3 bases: TGTGCCAGCAGCCCGGGAGGACAGGGGGCCTCCGAGCAGTACTTC.

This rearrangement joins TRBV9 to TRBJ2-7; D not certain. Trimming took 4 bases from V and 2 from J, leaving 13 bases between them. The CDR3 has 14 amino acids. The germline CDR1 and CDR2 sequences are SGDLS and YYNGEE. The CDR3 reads CASSYDDSTYEQYF. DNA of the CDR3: TGTGCCAGCAGCTATGATGATTCAACCTACGAGCAGTACTTC.

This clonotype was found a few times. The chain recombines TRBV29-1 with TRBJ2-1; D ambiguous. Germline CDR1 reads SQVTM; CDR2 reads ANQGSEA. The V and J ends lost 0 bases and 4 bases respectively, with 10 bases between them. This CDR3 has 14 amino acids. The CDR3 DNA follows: TGCAGCGTTGAAGAAGGAGCCCTGTACAATGAGCAGTTCTTC. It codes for CSVEEGALYNEQFF.

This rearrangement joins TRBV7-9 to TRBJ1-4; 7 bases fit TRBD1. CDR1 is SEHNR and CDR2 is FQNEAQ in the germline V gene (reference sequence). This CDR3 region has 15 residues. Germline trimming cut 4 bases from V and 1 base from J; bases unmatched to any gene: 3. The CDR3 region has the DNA TGTGCCAGCAGCTCGGACAGGATAACTAATGAAAAACTGTTTTTT. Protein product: CASSSDRITNEKLFF.

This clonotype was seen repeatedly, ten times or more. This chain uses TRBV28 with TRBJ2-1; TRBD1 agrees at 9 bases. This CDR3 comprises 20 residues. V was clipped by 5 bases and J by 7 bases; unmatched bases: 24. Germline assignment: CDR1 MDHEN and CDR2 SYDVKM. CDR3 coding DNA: TGTGCCAGCAGTCTCCCCCGTAGTCGGTTCGGACAGGGGAATCCGAATGAGCAGTTCTTC. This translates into CASSLPRSRFGQGNPNEQFF.

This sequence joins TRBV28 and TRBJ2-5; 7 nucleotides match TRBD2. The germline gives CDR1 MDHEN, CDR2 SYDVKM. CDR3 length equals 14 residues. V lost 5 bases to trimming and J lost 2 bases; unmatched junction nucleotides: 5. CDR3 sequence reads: CASSAGTTQETQYF. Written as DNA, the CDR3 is TGTGCCAGCAGTGCCGGGACTACACAAGAGACCCAGTACTTC.

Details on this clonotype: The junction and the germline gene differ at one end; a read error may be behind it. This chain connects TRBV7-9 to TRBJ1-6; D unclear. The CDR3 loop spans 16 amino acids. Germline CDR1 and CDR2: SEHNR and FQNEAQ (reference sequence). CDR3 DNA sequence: TGTGCCAGCAGCTCCCGGGAGAGCTCCTATAATTTACCCCTCCACTTT. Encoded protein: CASSSRESSYNLPLHF.

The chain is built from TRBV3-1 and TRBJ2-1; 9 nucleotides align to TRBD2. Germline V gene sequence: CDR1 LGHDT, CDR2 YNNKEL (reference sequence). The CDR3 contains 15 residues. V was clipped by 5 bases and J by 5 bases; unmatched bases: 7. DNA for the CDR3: TGTGCCAGCAGCTGTAGCGGGAGTACCCACAATGAGCAGTTCTTC. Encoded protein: CASSCSGSTHNEQFF.

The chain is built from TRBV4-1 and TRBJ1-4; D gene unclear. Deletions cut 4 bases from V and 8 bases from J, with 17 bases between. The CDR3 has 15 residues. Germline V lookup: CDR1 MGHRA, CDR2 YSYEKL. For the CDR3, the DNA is TGCGCCAGCAGCCTAGCAGGAGGGAAAAAAGAAAAACTGTTTTTT. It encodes CASSLAGGKKEKLFF.

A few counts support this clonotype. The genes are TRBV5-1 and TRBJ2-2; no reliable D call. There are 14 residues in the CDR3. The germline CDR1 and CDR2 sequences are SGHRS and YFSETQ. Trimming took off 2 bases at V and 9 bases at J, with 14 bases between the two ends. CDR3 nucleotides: TGCGCCAGCAGCTTAACCCTCCCCGACCGGGAGCTGTTTTTT. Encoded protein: CASSLTLPDRELFF.

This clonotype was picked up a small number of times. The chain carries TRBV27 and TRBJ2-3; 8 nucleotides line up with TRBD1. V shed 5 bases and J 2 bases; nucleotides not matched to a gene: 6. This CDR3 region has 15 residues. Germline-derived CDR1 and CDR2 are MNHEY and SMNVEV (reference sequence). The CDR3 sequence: CASSPRDRTTDTQYF. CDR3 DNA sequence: TGTGCCAGCAGTCCCCGGGACAGGACCACAGATACGCAGTATTTT.

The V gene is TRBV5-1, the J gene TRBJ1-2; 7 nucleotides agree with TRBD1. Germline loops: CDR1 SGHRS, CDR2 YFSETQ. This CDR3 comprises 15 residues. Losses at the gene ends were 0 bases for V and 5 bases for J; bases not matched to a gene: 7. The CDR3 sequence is CASSLEGAGWYGYTF. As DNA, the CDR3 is TGCGCCAGCAGCTTGGAGGGGGCAGGGTGGTATGGCTACACCTTC.

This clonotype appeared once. The CDR3 DNA sequence: TGCAGTGCGCCTAGGTCGAGGGGAGGGTACGAGCAGTACTTC. Its protein is CSAPRSRGGYEQYF. V is TRBV20-1 and J is TRBJ2-7, with 7 positions matching TRBD2. CDR1 DFQATT and CDR2 SNEGSKA come from the germline V gene (reference sequence). The CDR3 has 14 residues. J lost 4 bases, V lost 6 bases, and 12 bases had no gene match.

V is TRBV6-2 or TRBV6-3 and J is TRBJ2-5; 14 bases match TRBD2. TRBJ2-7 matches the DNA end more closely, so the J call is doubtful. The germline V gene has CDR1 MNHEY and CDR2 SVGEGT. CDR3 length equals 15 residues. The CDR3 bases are TGTGCCAGCAGTTACTCGGGACTAGCGGGAGACGAGCAGTACTTC. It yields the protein CASSYSGLAGDEQYF.

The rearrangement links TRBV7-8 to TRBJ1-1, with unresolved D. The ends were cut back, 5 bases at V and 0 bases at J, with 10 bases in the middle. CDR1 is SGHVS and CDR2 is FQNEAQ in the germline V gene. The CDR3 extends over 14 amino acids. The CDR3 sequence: CASSKSRLNTEAFF. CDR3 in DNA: TGTGCCAGCAGCAAATCAAGGCTGAACACTGAAGCTTTCTTT.

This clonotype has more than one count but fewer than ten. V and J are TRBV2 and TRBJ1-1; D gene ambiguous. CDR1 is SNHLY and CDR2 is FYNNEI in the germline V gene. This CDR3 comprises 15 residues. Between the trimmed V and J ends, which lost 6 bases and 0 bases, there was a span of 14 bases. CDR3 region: CASSVTATLNTEAFF. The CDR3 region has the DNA TGTGCCAGCAGCGTAACGGCGACGCTGAACACTGAAGCTTTCTTT. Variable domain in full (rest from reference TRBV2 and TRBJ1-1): EPEVTQTPSHQVTQMGQEVILRCVPISNHLYFYWYRQILGQKVEFLVSFYNNEISEKSEIFDDQFSVERPDGSNFTLKIRSTKLEDSAMYFCASSVTATLNTEAFFGQGTRLTVV.

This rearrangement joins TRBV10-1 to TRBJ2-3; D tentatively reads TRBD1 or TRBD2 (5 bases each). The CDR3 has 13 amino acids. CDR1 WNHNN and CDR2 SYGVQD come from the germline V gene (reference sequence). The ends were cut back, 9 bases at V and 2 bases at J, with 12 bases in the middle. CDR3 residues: CASWDPSTDTQYF. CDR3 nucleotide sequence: TGCGCCAGTTGGGACCCTTCCACAGATACGCAGTATTTT.

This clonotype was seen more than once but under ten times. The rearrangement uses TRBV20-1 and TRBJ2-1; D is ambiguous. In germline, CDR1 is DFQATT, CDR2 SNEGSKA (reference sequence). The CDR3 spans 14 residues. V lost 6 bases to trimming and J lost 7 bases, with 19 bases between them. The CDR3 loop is CSARRSPSENEQFF. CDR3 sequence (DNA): TGCAGTGCCCGGCGGTCCCCTTCGGAAAATGAGCAGTTCTTC.

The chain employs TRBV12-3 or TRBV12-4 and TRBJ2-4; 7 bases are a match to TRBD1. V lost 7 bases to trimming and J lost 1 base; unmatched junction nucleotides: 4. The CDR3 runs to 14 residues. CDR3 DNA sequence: TGTGCCAGCAACGTACAGGGGGCCAAAAACATTCAGTACTTC. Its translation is CASNVQGAKNIQYF.

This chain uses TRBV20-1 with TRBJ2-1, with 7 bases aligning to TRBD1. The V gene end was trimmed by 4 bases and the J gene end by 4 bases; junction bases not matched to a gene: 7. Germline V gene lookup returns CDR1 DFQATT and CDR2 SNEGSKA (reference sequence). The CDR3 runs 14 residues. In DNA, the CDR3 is TGCAGTGCTACAGAAGGGACAGCATACAATGAGCAGTTCTTC. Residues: CSATEGTAYNEQFF.